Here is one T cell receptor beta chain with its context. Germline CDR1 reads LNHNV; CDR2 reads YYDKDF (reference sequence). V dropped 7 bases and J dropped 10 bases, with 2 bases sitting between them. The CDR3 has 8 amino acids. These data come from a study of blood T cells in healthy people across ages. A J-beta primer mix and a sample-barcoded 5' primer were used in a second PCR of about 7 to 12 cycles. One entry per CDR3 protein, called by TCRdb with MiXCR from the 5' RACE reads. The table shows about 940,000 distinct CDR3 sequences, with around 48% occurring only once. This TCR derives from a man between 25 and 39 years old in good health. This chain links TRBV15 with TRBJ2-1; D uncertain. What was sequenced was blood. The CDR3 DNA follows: TGTGCCACCAAAGAGCAGTTCTTC. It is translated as CATKEQFF. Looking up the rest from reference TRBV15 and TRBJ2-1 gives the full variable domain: DAMVIQNPRYQVTQFGKPVTLSCSQTLNHNVMYWYQQKSSQAPKLLFHYYDKDFNNEADTPDNFQSRRPNTSFCFLDIRSPGLGDTAMYLCATKEQFFGPGTRLTVL.